The source of this T cell receptor (beta chain) is a study of radiation and T cells in renal cell carcinoma. The time point was: baseline pretreatment blood. Indicated treatment: 15 Gy SBRT to primary tumor, nephrectomy 4 weeks later. The protocol was immunoSEQ multiplex PCR, while the TCRdb copy is restricted to in-frame clones and leaves out a portion. The data contain about 140,000 clones, over 80% of them singletons. The junction had 16 bases not matched to a gene; V was cut back by 6 bases and J by 10 bases. The CDR3 is made up of 15 amino acids. Germline V gene sequence: CDR1 SGHRS, CDR2 YFSETQ.

Sequenced material: blood, taken from a patient whose treatment included radiotherapy and nephrectomy. The sequence was collected from a woman between 50 and 59 years old with renal cell carcinoma. The gene calls are TRBV5-1 and TRBJ1-1; TRBD1 agrees at 9 bases. CDR3 bases: TGCGCCAGCAAACAACAACCCGGGACAGGGTCCCCAGCTTTCTTT. Translating it yields CASKQQPGTGSPAFF.